Listed below are T cell receptor beta chains from one sample, sequenced in a study of blood T cell repertoires in COVID-19. TCRdb keeps only in-frame clones here, not all; method: immunoSEQ multiplex PCR. The table lists some 260,000 clones, around 90% of them singletons. The specimen was peripheral blood. All receptors come from a woman between 70 and 85 years old with COVID-19, enrolled during active disease. Each CDR3 is given with its conserved first and last residue. Each record gives: clone size, D gene, V gene, J gene, CDR3 protein, CDR3 DNA. A D gene is named only where the DNA matches it firmly. Where a row states a size, it is once, few, many or the class of an expanded clone; other rows omit it.

>-|TRBD2|TRBV9|TRBJ2-5
CASSGSGGAGVRETQYF
TGTGCCAGCAGCGGCTCGGGGGGAGCGGGAGTACGGGAGACCCAGTACTTC
>-|-|TRBV10-2|TRBJ1-2
CASSLKTGLNRGYTF
TGCGCCAGCAGTCTTAAGACAGGACTCAACCGTGGCTACACCTTC
>-|-|TRBV30|TRBJ2-2
CAWRKGDTGELFF
TGTGCCTGGAGAAAGGGAGACACCGGGGAGCTGTTTTTT
>-|-|TRBV14|TRBJ2-7
CASSQTSYEQYF
TGTGCCAGCAGCCAGACAAGCTACGAGCAGTACTTC
>-|-|TRBV5-4|TRBJ1-2
CASSLGREVYGYTF
TGTGCCAGCAGCTTAGGTCGGGAGGTCTATGGCTACACCTTC
>-|-|TRBV6-5|TRBJ1-5
CASSYSGGVNQPQHF
TGTGCCAGCAGTTACTCCGGGGGGGTTAATCAGCCCCAGCATTTT
>-|-|TRBV28|TRBJ2-1
CASRIQGYNEQFF
TGTGCCAGCAGGATACAGGGCTACAATGAGCAGTTCTTC
>few|TRBD2|TRBV3-1/TRBV3-2|TRBJ2-1
CASSVLAGAEQFF
TGTGCCAGCAGCGTACTAGCGGGAGCGGAGCAGTTCTTC
>-|TRBD2|TRBV19|TRBJ2-1
CASSLLGTSGLDNEQFF
TGTGCCAGTAGTCTACTAGGGACTAGCGGACTGGACAATGAGCAGTTCTTC
>-|TRBD2|TRBV14|TRBJ2-7
CASSQRWFSGSSYEQYF
TGTGCCAGCAGCCAGCGTTGGTTTAGCGGGAGCTCCTACGAGCAGTACTTC
>-|-|TRBV13|TRBJ2-7
CATHPGERPYEQYF
TGTGCCACCCACCCCGGGGAGCGTCCCTACGAGCAGTACTTC
>-|TRBD1|TRBV7-3|TRBJ2-2
CASSRPGGQGHGELFF
TGTGCCAGTTCGCGACCTGGGGGACAGGGCCACGGGGAGCTGTTTTTT
>-|TRBD1|TRBV12-3/TRBV12-4|TRBJ1-2
CASTPDRFDGYTF
TGTGCCAGCACCCCGGACAGGTTCGATGGCTACACCTTC
>once|TRBD1|TRBV19|TRBJ1-3
CASRTTGGTGNTIYF
TGTGCCAGTAGAACGACAGGGGGCACTGGAAACACCATATATTTT
>few|TRBD1|TRBV3-1/TRBV3-2|TRBJ1-1
CASRRQGMNTEAFF
TGTGCCAGCAGGAGACAGGGGATGAACACTGAAGCTTTCTTT
>-|-|TRBV7-9|TRBJ2-7
CASSLRGFEQYF
TGTGCCAGCAGCTTGAGAGGATTCGAGCAGTACTTC
>-|TRBD1|TRBV2|TRBJ2-5
CASSETAGGETQYF
TGTGCCAGCAGTGAAACTGCAGGGGGAGAGACCCAGTACTTC
>-|-|TRBV27|TRBJ2-7
CASSLSSGPGVKQYF
TGTGCCAGCAGTTTATCATCCGGGCCCGGGGTGAAGCAGTACTTC
>-|-|TRBV19|TRBJ1-5
CASSIGRAGDLDQIPNQPQHF
TGTGCCAGTAGTATAGGTCGGGCAGGGGATCTGGATCAAATACCAAATCAGCCCCAGCATTTT
>-|TRBD2|TRBV7-7|TRBJ2-1
CASSLLAGGEYEQFF
TGTGCTAGCAGCCTACTAGCGGGAGGAGAGTATGAGCAGTTCTTC
>-|-|TRBV15|TRBJ2-5
CATSRGTSGYQETQYF
TGTGCCACCAGCAGAGGGACCTCAGGGTACCAAGAGACCCAGTACTTC
>-|TRBD2|TRBV27|TRBJ2-7
CASSRRLAGGLISYEQYF
TGTGCCAGCAGTAGACGGCTAGCGGGAGGCCTAATCTCCTACGAGCAGTACTTC
>-|-|TRBV21-1|TRBJ2-4
CASSRGKNIQYF
TGTGCCAGCAGCAGAGGGAAAAACATTCAGTACTTC
>few|TRBD2|TRBV6-2/TRBV6-3|TRBJ2-7
CASSPGTSVYYEQYF
TGTGCCAGCAGTCCCGGGACTAGCGTTTACTACGAGCAGTACTTC
>-|-|TRBV30|TRBJ1-5
CAWSADRGANQPQHF
TGTGCCTGGAGTGCAGACCGGGGGGCTAATCAGCCCCAGCATTTT
>-|TRBD2|TRBV7-7|TRBJ2-5
CASSLGGRGQETQYF
TGTGCTAGCAGCTTAGGCGGGAGGGGTCAAGAGACCCAGTACTTC